Listed below are T cell receptor beta chains from one sample, sequenced in a study of blood T cell repertoires in COVID-19. Data came from immunoSEQ multiplex PCR; TCRdb stores just in-frame clones and leaves some out. The table has 310,000 or so clones, roughly 86% seen once; the top ten hold 1% to 1.5%. Sequencing was performed on peripheral blood. The receptors were gathered from a man between 70 and 80 years old with acute or convalescent COVID-19. The CDR3 runs from the conserved cysteine through the conserved F or W.

V gene: TRBV4-2; CDR3 protein: CASSLTSGGINEQFF
V gene: TRBV6-2/TRBV6-3; CDR3 protein: CASSLTSGRFRSGANVLTF
V gene: TRBV11-2; CDR3 protein: CASSLAAGVSTDTQYF
V gene: TRBV18; CDR3 protein: CASSPPSSSGNTIYF
V gene: TRBV28; CDR3 protein: CASLSGGATDTQYF
V gene: TRBV5-1; CDR3 protein: CASSWGTGDNEQFF
V gene: TRBV6-2/TRBV6-3; CDR3 protein: CASSYPRETQYF
V gene: TRBV19; CDR3 protein: CASSTRTGAHNYGYTF
V gene: TRBV6-5; CDR3 protein: CASSYSGGTTEAFF
V gene: TRBV5-1; CDR3 protein: CASSLQGSGNTEAFF
V gene: TRBV6-5; CDR3 protein: CASSTLFPETQYF
V gene: TRBV24-1; CDR3 protein: CATSDPTGGGRNEQFF
V gene: TRBV19; CDR3 protein: CASSVTGFGSGANVLTF
V gene: TRBV28; CDR3 protein: CASSSHWNTGELFF
V gene: TRBV5-6; CDR3 protein: CASSLSLLAGVRDTQYF
V gene: TRBV2; CDR3 protein: CASSLYGGGTDTQYF
V gene: TRBV5-6; CDR3 protein: CASSLGLGALNNEQFF
V gene: TRBV20-1; CDR3 protein: CSASNTANYGYTF
V gene: TRBV7-2; CDR3 protein: CASESRLGGGEAFF
V gene: TRBV5-1; CDR3 protein: CASSIGQGAYGYTF
V gene: TRBV28; CDR3 protein: CASKSSPGNYNSPLHF
V gene: TRBV11-2; CDR3 protein: CASRRTGRHTEAFF
V gene: TRBV3-1/TRBV3-2; CDR3 protein: CASSHPGEGEKLFF
V gene: TRBV7-2; CDR3 protein: CASKTGPYYEQYF
V gene: TRBV11-2; CDR3 protein: CASSVGRVRYGYTF
V gene: TRBV7-9; CDR3 protein: CASSLVSGGPYEQYF
V gene: TRBV21-1; CDR3 protein: CASSPQGIIRNSGNTIYF
V gene: TRBV9; CDR3 protein: CASSVGSSGDYEQYF
V gene: TRBV7-8; CDR3 protein: CASSPKRQAAEKLFF
V gene: TRBV4-3; CDR3 protein: CASSQVGQNTEAFF
V gene: TRBV5-1; CDR3 protein: CASSLGQGSGELFF
V gene: TRBV6-1; CDR3 protein: CASSAVTGTGPYEQYF
V gene: TRBV6-5; CDR3 protein: CASTAGLSYGYTF
V gene: TRBV14; CDR3 protein: CASSHHQVGGQGLQETQYF
V gene: TRBV6-2/TRBV6-3; CDR3 protein: CASRPSGTGELFF
V gene: TRBV6-7; CDR3 protein: CASSPGVPEQYF
V gene: TRBV7-9; CDR3 protein: CASSLVPSKEQFF
V gene: TRBV6-5; CDR3 protein: CASSLARTGGTEAFF
V gene: TRBV7-8; CDR3 protein: CASSLAGGGPETQYF
V gene: TRBV3-1/TRBV3-2; CDR3 protein: CASSQPPGQGNYGYTF
V gene: TRBV18; CDR3 protein: CASSLPNQETQYF
V gene: TRBV3-1/TRBV3-2; CDR3 protein: CASSLRLGEEETQYF
V gene: TRBV7-2; CDR3 protein: CASSFPAGGNEQFF
V gene: TRBV7-2; CDR3 protein: CASSPNLEWTEAFF
V gene: TRBV2; CDR3 protein: CASRRQGFDNSPLHF
V gene: TRBV9; CDR3 protein: CASSWGDEQFF
V gene: TRBV5-4; CDR3 protein: CASSSRDTHTDTQYF
V gene: TRBV12-3/TRBV12-4; CDR3 protein: CASSFLYEQYF
V gene: TRBV2; CDR3 protein: CASFPNPEGGDTQYF
V gene: TRBV5-1; CDR3 protein: CASSLGRQGATDTQYF
V gene: TRBV7-9; CDR3 protein: CASSFTGSDTEAFF
V gene: TRBV2; CDR3 protein: CASSEARAGNGYTF
V gene: TRBV6-5; CDR3 protein: CASRFDQGTDTQYF
V gene: TRBV11-2; CDR3 protein: CASSLAAGLHNEQFF
V gene: TRBV6-1; CDR3 protein: CASSEYHTELAGSYNEQFF